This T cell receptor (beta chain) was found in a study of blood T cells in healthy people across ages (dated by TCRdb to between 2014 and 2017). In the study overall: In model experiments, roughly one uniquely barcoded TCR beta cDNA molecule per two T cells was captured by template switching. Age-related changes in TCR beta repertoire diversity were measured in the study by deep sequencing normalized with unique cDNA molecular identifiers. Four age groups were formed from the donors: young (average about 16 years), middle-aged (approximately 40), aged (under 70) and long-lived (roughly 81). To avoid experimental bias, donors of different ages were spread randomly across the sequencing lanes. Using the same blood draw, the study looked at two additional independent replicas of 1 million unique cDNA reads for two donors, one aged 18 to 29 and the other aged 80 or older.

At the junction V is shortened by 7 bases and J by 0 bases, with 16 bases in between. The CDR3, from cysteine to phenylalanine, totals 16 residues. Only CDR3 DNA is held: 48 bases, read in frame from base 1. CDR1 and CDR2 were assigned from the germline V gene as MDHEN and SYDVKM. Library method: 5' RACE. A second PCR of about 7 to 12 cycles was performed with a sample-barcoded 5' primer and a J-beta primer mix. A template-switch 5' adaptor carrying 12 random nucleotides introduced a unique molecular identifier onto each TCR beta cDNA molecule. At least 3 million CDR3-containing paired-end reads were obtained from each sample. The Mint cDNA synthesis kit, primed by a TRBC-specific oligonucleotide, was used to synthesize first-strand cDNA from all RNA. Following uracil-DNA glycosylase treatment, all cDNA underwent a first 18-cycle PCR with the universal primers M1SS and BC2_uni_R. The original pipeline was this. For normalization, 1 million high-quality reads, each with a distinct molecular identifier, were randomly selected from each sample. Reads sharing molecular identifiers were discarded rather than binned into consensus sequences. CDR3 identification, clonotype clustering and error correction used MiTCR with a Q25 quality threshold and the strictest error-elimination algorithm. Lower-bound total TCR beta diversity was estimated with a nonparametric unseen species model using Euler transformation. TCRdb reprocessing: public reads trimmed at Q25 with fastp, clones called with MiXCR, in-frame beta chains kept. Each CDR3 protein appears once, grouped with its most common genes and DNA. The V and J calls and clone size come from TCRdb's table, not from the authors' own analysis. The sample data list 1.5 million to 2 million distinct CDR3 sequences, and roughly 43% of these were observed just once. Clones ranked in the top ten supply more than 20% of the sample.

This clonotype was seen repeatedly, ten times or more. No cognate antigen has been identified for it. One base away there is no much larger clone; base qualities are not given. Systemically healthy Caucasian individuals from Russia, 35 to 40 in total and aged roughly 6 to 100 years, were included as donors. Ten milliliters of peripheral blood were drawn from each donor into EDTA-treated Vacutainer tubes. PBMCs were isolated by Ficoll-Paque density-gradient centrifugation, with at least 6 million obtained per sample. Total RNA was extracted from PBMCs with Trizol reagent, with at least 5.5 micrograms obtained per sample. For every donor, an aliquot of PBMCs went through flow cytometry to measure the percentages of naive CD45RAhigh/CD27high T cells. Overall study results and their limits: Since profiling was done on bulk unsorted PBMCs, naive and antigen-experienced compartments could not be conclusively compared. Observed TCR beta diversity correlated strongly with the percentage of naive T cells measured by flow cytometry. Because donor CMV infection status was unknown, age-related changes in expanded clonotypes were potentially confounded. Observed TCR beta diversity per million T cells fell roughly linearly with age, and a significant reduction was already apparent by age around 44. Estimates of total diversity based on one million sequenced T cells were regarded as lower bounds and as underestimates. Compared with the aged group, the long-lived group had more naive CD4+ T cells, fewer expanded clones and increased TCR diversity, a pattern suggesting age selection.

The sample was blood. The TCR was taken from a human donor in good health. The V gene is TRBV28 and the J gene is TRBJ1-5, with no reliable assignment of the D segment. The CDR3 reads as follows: CASTIFTGYSNQPQHF. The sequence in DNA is TGTGCCAGCACGATTTTTACCGGGTATAGCAATCAGCCCCAGCATTTT.